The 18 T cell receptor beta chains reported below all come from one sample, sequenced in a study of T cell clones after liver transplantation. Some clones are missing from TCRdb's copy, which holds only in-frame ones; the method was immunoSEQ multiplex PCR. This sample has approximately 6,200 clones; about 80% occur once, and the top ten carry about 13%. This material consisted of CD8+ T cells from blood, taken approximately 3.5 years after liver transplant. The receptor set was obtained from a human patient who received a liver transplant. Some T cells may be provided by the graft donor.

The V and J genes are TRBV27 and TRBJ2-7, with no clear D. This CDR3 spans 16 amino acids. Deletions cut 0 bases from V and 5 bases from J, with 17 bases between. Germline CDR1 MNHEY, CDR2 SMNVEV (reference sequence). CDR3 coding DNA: TGTGCCAGCAGTTTATCTTGGGCAGCCTGGACCGACGAGCAGTACTTC. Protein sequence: CASSLSWAAWTDEQYF.

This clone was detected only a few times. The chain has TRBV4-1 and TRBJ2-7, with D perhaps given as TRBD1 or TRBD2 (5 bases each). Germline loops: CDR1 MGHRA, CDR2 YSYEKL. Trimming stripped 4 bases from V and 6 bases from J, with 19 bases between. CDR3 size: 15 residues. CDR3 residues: CASSPSPRGPAEQYF. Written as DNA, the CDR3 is TGCGCCAGCAGCCCGTCCCCTCGGGGCCCCGCCGAGCAGTACTTC.

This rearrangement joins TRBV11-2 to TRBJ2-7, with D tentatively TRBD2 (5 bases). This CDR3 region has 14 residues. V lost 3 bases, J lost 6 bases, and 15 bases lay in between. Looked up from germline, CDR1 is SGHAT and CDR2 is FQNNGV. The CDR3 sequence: CASSLVGGAGEQYF. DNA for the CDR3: TGTGCCAGCAGCTTGGTTGGTGGCGCGGGCGAGCAGTACTTC.

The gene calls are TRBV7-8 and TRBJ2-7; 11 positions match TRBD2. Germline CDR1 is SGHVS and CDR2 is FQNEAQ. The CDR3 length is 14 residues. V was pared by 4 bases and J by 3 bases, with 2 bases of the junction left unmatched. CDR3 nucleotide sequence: TGTGCCAGCAGCTGGGGACTAGCGGTCTACGAGCAGTACTTC. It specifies CASSWGLAVYEQYF.

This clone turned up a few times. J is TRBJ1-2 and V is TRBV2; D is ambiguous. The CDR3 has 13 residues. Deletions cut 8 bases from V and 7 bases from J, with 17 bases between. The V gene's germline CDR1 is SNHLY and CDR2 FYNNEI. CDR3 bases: TGTGCCAGCTACGTCGGTGGGTCGTCTGGCTACACCTTC. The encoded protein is CASYVGGSSGYTF. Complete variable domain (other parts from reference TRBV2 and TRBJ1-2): EPEVTQTPSHQVTQMGQEVILRCVPISNHLYFYWYRQILGQKVEFLVSFYNNEISEKSEIFDDQFSVERPDGSNFTLKIRSTKLEDSAMYFCASYVGGSSGYTFGSGTRLTVV.

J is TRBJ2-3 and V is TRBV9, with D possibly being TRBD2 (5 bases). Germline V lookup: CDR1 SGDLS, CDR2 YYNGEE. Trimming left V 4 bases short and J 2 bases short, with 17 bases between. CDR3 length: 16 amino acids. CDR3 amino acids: CASSPRGSRPTDTQYF. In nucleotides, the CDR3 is TGTGCCAGCAGCCCCCGGGGTAGCAGGCCCACAGATACGCAGTATTTT.

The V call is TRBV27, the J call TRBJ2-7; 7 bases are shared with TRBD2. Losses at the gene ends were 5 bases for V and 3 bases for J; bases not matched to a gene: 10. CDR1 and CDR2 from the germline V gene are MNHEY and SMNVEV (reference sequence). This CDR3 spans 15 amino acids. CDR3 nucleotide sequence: TGTGCCAGCAGTCCAAAAGCGGGAAGACACTACGAGCAGTACTTC. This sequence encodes CASSPKAGRHYEQYF.

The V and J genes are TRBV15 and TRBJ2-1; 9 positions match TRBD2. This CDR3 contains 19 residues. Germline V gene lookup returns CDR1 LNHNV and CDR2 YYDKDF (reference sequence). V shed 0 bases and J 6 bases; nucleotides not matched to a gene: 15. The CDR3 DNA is TGTGCCACCAGCAGAGATCACCCTAGCGGGGAATCCATCTCCAATGAGCAGTTCTTC. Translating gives CATSRDHPSGESISNEQFF.

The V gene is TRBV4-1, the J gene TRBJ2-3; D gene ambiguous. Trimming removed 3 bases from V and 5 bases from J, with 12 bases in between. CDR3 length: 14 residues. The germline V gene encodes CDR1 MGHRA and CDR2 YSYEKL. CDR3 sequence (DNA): TGCGCCAGCAGCCAGGGCAACTGGGGAGATACGCAGTATTTT. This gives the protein CASSQGNWGDTQYF.

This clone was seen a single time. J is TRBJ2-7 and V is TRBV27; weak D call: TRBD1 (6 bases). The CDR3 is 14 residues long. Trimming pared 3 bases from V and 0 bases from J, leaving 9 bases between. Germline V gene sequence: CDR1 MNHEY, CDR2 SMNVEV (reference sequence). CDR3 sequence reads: CASSLGTPSYEQYF. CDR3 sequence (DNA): TGTGCCAGCAGTTTGGGGACACCCTCCTACGAGCAGTACTTC.

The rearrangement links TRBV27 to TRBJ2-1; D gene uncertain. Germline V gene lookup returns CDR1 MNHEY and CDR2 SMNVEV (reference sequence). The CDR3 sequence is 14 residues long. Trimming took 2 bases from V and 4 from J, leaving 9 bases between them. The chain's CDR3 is CASSLGRVYNEQFF. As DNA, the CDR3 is TGTGCCAGCAGTTTAGGTCGGGTATACAATGAGCAGTTCTTC.

The CDR3 reads CASSSITGFSDEQYF. CDR3 coding DNA: TGTGCCAGCAGTTCGATCACAGGGTTTAGCGACGAGCAGTACTTC. This chain links TRBV27 with TRBJ2-7, with a tentative D call TRBD1 (6 bases). CDR3 size: 15 residues. The V end lost 4 bases, the J end lost 5 bases, and 18 bases lay between the germline ends. CDR1 and CDR2 from the germline V gene are MNHEY and SMNVEV (reference sequence).

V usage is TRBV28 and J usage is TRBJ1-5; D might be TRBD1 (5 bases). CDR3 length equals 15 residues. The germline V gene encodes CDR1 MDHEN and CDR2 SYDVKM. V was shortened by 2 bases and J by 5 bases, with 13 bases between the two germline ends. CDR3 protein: CASSLLGTPDQPQHF. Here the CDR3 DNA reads TGTGCCAGCAGTTTACTAGGGACCCCAGATCAGCCCCAGCATTTT. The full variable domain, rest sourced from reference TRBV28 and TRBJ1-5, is DVKVTQSSRYLVKRTGEKVFLECVQDMDHENMFWYRQDPGLGLRLIYFSYDVKMKEKGDIPEGYSVSREKKERFSLILESASTNQTSMYLCASSLLGTPDQPQHFGDGTRLSIL.

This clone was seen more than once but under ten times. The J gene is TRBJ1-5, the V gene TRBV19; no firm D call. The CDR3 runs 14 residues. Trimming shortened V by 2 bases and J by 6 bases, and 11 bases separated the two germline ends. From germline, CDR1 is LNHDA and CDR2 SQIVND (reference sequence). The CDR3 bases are TGTGCCAGTAGTATAAGTGGGTTGGTTCAGCCCCAGCATTTT. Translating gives CASSISGLVQPQHF.

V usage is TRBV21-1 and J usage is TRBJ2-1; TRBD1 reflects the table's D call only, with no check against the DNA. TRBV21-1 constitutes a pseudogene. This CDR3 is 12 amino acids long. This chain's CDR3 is CASTIKGTEQFF. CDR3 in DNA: TGTGCCAGCACCATAAAGGGGACAGAGCAGTTCTTC.

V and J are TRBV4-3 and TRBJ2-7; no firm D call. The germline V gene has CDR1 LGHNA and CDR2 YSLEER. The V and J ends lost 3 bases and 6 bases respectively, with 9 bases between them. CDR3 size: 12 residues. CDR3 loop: CASSHQRGEQYF. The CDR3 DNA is TGCGCCAGCAGCCACCAACGCGGCGAGCAGTACTTC.

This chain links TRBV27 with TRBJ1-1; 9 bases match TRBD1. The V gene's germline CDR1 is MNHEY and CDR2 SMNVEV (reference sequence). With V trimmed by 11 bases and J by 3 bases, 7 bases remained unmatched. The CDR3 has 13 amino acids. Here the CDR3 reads CASYRGLHTEAFF. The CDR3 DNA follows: TGTGCCTCGTACAGGGGGCTCCACACTGAAGCTTTCTTT.

CDR3 in DNA: TGTGCCAGTAGTGGGGGGAGCCCGTACAATGAGCAGTTCTTC. It encodes CASSGGSPYNEQFF. V gene TRBV19 combines with J gene TRBJ2-1, with a weak D call TRBD2 (6 bases). The CDR3 runs 14 residues. V was trimmed by 5 bases and J by 4 bases, leaving 12 bases between them. Germline CDR1 and CDR2: LNHDA and SQIVND (reference sequence).